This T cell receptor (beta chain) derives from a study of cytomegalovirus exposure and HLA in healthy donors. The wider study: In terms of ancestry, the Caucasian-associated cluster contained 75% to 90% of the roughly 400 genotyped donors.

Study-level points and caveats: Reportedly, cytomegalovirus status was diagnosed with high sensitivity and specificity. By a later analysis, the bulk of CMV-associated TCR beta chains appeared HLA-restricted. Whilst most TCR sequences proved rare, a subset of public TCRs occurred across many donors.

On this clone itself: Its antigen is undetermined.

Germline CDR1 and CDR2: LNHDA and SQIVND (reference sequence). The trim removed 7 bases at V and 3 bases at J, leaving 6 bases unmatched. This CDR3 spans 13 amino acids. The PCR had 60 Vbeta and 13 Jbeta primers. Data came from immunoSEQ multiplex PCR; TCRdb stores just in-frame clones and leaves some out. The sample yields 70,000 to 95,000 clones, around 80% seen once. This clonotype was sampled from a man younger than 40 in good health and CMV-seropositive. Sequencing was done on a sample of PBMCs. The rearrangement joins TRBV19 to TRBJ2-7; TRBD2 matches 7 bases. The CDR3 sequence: CASNAGVNYEQYF. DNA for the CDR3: TGTGCCAGTAATGCGGGAGTGAACTACGAGCAGTACTTC.